Shown below are 10 T cell receptor beta chains from a single sample sequenced in a study of T cell repertoires in cytomegalovirus infection. MiXCR was run by TCRdb on the reads, yielding one entry per CDR3 protein. Among approximately 590,000 distinct CDR3 sequences listed, 40% were seen once. Antigens for these TCRs are unknown. Specimen: cultured PBMCs, collected from culture after CMV antigen stimulation. The origin of the receptors is a human donor in good health (CMV status not recorded). Some clones in this sample may be carry-over from other donors' samples.

The J gene is TRBJ2-5, the V gene TRBV27; D unresolved. Looked up from germline, CDR1 is MNHEY and CDR2 is SMNVEV (reference sequence). Trimming removed 3 bases at V and 2 bases at J, with 7 bases between. The length of the CDR3 is 13 residues. CDR3 nucleotide sequence: TGTGCCAGCAGTTTCACTCCTCAAGAGACCCAGTACTTC. It is translated as CASSFTPQETQYF.

The chain employs TRBV19 and TRBJ1-6, with D tentatively TRBD1 (5 bases). Germline V gene sequence: CDR1 LNHDA, CDR2 SQIVND (reference sequence). The CDR3 spans 16 residues. V lost 6 bases and J 8 bases, leaving 20 bases between the germline ends. The DNA for the CDR3 is TGTGCCAGTAGCCAGGGACGCCGCTGGGTTGATTCACCCCTCCACTTT. This gives the protein CASSQGRRWVDSPLHF.

V and J are TRBV7-2 and TRBJ2-7; D is perhaps TRBD2 (6 bases). Trimming removed 2 bases at V and 8 bases at J, with 16 bases between. CDR3 size: 14 residues. Germline values: CDR1 SGHTA, CDR2 FQGNSA. The CDR3 coding sequence is TGTGCCAGCAGCTTACGTTCTAGCGCTAGGCAGCAGTACTTC. Amino acids: CASSLRSSARQQYF.

This clonotype was recorded only once. The V and J genes are TRBV6-1 and TRBJ2-7; D assignment may be TRBD1 or TRBD2 (7 bases each). The CDR3 totals 15 residues. V was pared by 7 bases and J by 3 bases, with 19 bases between. Germline V gene data show CDR1 as MNHNS and CDR2 as SASEGT. Written as DNA, the CDR3 is TGTGCCAGCACCATCTGGGGGGGACAGTACTACGAGCAGTACTTC. It encodes CASTIWGGQYYEQYF.

The gene calls are TRBV12-3 or TRBV12-4 and TRBJ1-5, with D perhaps TRBD1 (5 bases). This CDR3 contains 15 residues. V lost 2 bases and J lost 1, with 9 bases in between. CDR3 bases: TGTGCCAGCAGTTTATGGGGGGGAAGCAATCAGCCCCAGCATTTT. It translates to CASSLWGGSNQPQHF.

Comment on this clonotype: At one end the junction does not follow the germline gene, possibly because of a read error. The rearrangement joins TRBV2 to TRBJ2-7; D is unresolved. The germline CDR1 and CDR2 sequences are SNHLY and FYNNEI. The CDR3 loop spans 15 amino acids. CDR3 sequence reads: CASSESGWWSYELYF. The CDR3 DNA follows: TGTGCCAGCAGCGAGTCCGGTTGGTGGTCCTACGAGCTGTATTTC.

This clonotype was found a few times. This chain joins TRBV7-9 and TRBJ1-2; weak D call: TRBD1 (5 bases). Trimming left V 5 bases short and J 3 bases short, with 13 bases between. Germline V CDR1 and CDR2: SEHNR, FQNEAQ (reference sequence). This CDR3 contains 14 residues. The CDR3 region is CASSPPGTDYGYTF. The CDR3 DNA follows: TGTGCCAGCAGCCCCCCCGGGACGGACTATGGCTACACCTTC.

The CDR3 DNA is TGTGCCAGCACAACAGGGAAGAGGGAAAAACTGTTTTTT. This codes for CASTTGKREKLFF. This chain connects TRBV7-6 to TRBJ1-4; D may be TRBD1 (6 bases). This CDR3 contains 13 residues. The V end was cut by 7 bases, the J end by 8 bases, with 14 bases between. Germline CDR1 and CDR2: SGHVS and FNYEAQ.

The DNA for the CDR3 is TGCGCCAGCAGTTCGGACGGCTATAGCAATCAGCCCCAGCATTTT. It codes for CASSSDGYSNQPQHF. This chain uses TRBV5-1 with TRBJ1-5; D is uncertain. The V and J ends lost 5 bases and 0 bases respectively, with 12 bases between them. This CDR3 is built from 15 residues. Germline V gene sequence: CDR1 SGHRS, CDR2 YFSETQ.

This chain joins TRBV6-2 or TRBV6-3 and TRBJ2-3; no clear D. V dropped 10 bases and J dropped 1 base, with 12 bases sitting between them. The length of the CDR3 is 13 residues. The germline V gene encodes CDR1 MNHEY and CDR2 SVGEGT. The CDR3 reads CATQDGGTDTQYF. As DNA, the CDR3 is TGTGCCACCCAGGATGGGGGCACAGATACGCAGTATTTT.